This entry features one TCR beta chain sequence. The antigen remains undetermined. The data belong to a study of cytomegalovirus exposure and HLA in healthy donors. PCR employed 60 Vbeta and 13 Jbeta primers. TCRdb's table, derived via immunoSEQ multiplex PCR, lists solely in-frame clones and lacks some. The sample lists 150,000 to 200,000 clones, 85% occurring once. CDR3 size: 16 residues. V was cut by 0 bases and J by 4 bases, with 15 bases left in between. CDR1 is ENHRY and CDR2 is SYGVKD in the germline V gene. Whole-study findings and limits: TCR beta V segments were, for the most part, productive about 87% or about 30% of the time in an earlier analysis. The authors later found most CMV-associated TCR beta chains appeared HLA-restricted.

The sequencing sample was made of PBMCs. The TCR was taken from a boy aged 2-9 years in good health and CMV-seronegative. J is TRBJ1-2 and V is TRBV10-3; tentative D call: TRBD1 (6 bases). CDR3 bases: TGTGCCATCAGTGAGTCGGTTTGGACAGTGGGCTATGGCTACACCTTC. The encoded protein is CAISESVWTVGYGYTF.